This T cell receptor beta chain originates from a study of blood T cell repertoires in COVID-19. This CDR3 comprises 19 residues. V was pared by 2 bases and J by 0 bases, with 20 bases between. From germline, CDR1 is LGHNA and CDR2 YNFKEQ. Sequenced by immunoSEQ multiplex PCR; TCRdb stores in-frame clones only, minus some. The data show about 380,000 clones, 88% seen once. This sequence joins TRBV4-2 and TRBJ1-5; a weak D match, TRBD1 (5 bases). This clonotype originated in a woman under 30 who had recovered from COVID-19. The sequencing input was PBMCs or T cells enriched from blood (not recorded which). The chain's CDR3 is CASSQPTGQGKFSNQPQHF. The CDR3 DNA is TGTGCCAGCAGCCAACCCACCGGGCAGGGAAAGTTTAGCAATCAGCCCCAGCATTTT.